The rows below give T cell receptor beta chains drawn from one sample of a study of neoadjuvant anti-PD-1 for oral cavity cancer. Here immunoSEQ multiplex PCR was the method, and the copy in TCRdb shows in-frame clones only, minus some. The sample yields over 30,000 clones, 87% seen once. Specimen: PBMCs, collected before nivolumab (anti-PD-1) treatment. The receptors originated from a person between 40 and 80 years old with oral cavity squamous cell carcinoma. Each CDR3 is given with its conserved first and last residue. D genes are given only for firm matches. Clone size is not always given. Where it is, it says once, few, many or a class for expanded clones.

TRBV5-1,TRBD1,TRBJ1-4,NA,CASSPNSRGQGEKLFF,TGCGCCAGCAGCCCGAATTCCAGGGGACAGGGGGAAAAACTGTTTTTT
TRBV6-1,TRBD2,TRBJ2-1,NA,CASSGRTSGGKYNSYNEQFF,TGTGCCAGCAGTGGACGGACTAGCGGGGGCAAATACAACTCCTACAATGAGCAGTTCTTC
TRBV29-1,NA,TRBJ2-7,NA,CSVGTVYEQYF,TGCAGCGTTGGGACGGTCTACGAGCAGTACTTC
TRBV18,NA,TRBJ1-2,NA,CASSPPQGPVDNYGYTF,TGTGCCAGCTCACCACCTCAGGGGCCCGTCGATAACTATGGCTACACCTTC
TRBV27,NA,TRBJ1-1,NA,CASSLRERGTEAFF,TGTGCCAGCAGTTTGCGGGAAAGAGGGACTGAAGCTTTCTTT
TRBV2,NA,TRBJ2-6,NA,CASSAPGRGRANVLTF,TGTGCCAGCAGCGCGCCGGGCCGGGGCCGAGCCAACGTCCTGACTTTC
TRBV2,NA,TRBJ2-7,NA,CASSEAGIDLGYEQYF,TGTGCCAGCAGTGAAGCGGGCATCGACCTCGGATACGAGCAGTACTTC
TRBV7-3,TRBD2,TRBJ2-5,NA,CASSSSGGTQETQYF,TGTGCCAGCAGCTCTTCGGGGGGAACGCAAGAGACCCAGTACTTC
TRBV7-8,NA,TRBJ1-1,NA,CASSLARGFSHTEAFF,TGTGCCAGCAGCTTAGCGAGGGGGTTCTCTCACACTGAAGCTTTCTTT
TRBV2,NA,TRBJ2-5,NA,CASGQGRETQYF,TGTGCCAGCGGTCAGGGGCGAGAGACCCAGTACTTC
TRBV6-1,TRBD1,TRBJ1-1,NA,CASRRQGENTEAFF,TGTGCCAGCAGGCGGCAGGGGGAGAACACTGAAGCTTTCTTT
TRBV27,NA,TRBJ1-1,NA,CASSLGGLNTEAFF,TGTGCCAGCAGTTTAGGGGGGCTGAACACTGAAGCTTTCTTT
TRBV9,TRBD2,TRBJ2-5,NA,CASSVGGGGGVTETQYF,TGTGCCAGCAGCGTAGGAGGCGGGGGGGGCGTTACAGAGACCCAGTACTTC
TRBV19,NA,TRBJ1-4,NA,CASSEQALGEKLFF,TGTGCCAGTAGTGAGCAGGCTTTGGGGGAAAAACTGTTTTTT
TRBV5-5,NA,TRBJ1-5,NA,CASSLVIRLGPNQPQHF,TGTGCCAGCAGCTTGGTTATCCGGTTGGGACCCAATCAGCCCCAGCATTTT
TRBV30,NA,TRBJ1-5,NA,CAWSGGNQPQHF,TGTGCCTGGAGTGGGGGGAATCAGCCCCAGCATTTT
TRBV7-2,TRBD1,TRBJ2-1,NA,CASSPGQYYNEQFF,TGTGCCAGCAGCCCGGGACAGTACTACAATGAGCAGTTCTTC
TRBV30,NA,TRBJ1-4,NA,CAWSGGGDEKLFF,TGTGCCTGGAGCGGAGGGGGGGATGAAAAACTGTTTTTT
TRBV19,NA,TRBJ1-4,NA,CASSIAAGGNYEKLFF,TGTGCCAGTAGTATAGCTGCCGGTGGGAACTACGAAAAACTGTTTTTT
TRBV4-3,TRBD2,TRBJ2-1,NA,CASSQASGGAVYEQFF,TGCGCCAGCAGCCAAGCTAGCGGGGGGGCCGTCTATGAGCAGTTCTTC
TRBV2,TRBD2,TRBJ2-5,NA,CASSNLRGGQETQYF,TGTGCCAGCAGTAACTTGCGGGGGGGTCAAGAGACCCAGTACTTC
TRBV5-1,NA,TRBJ2-7,NA,CASSPARAYEQYF,TGCGCCAGCTCCCCGGCCAGGGCGTACGAGCAGTACTTC
TRBV19,NA,TRBJ2-2,NA,CASRSTWGRDTGELFF,TGTGCCAGTAGATCAACCTGGGGGCGGGACACCGGGGAGCTGTTTTTT
TRBV2,NA,TRBJ1-2,NA,CASSEGPEGGYGYTF,TGTGCCAGCAGTGAAGGGCCAGAAGGCGGCTATGGCTACACCTTC
TRBV25-1,TRBD2,TRBJ2-7,NA,CASSDQRGSYKQYF,TGTGCCAGCAGTGACCAGCGGGGTTCCTACAAGCAGTACTTC
TRBV2,NA,TRBJ1-6,NA,CASRGDGGDLHF,TGTGCCAGCAGGGGAGACGGGGGCGATCTCCACTTT
TRBV9,NA,TRBJ2-3,NA,CASSYGYNTDTQYF,TGTGCCAGCAGCTACGGATATAACACAGATACGCAGTATTTT
TRBV6-5,TRBD1,TRBJ1-1,NA,CASSSSRGPSTEAFF,TGTGCCAGCAGTTCTTCCAGGGGGCCGAGCACTGAAGCTTTCTTT
TRBV19,TRBD1,TRBJ1-2,NA,CASRGQGGDYGYTF,TGTGCCAGTAGGGGACAGGGGGGAGACTATGGCTACACCTTC
TRBV19,TRBD2,TRBJ2-5,NA,CASSLTSGGVETQYF,TGTGCCAGTAGTCTGACTAGCGGGGGGGTGGAGACCCAGTACTTC
TRBV10-1,TRBD2,TRBJ2-3,NA,CASSESLAGGSDTQYF,TGCGCCAGCAGTGAGTCCCTAGCGGGGGGCTCAGATACGCAGTATTTT
TRBV7-2,TRBD1,TRBJ1-2,NA,CASSPGQGAGYTF,TGTGCCAGCAGCCCCGGTCAGGGGGCGGGCTACACCTTC
TRBV5-6,NA,TRBJ1-6,NA,CASSLVGSPLHF,TGTGCCAGCAGCTTGGTGGGATCACCCCTCCACTTT
TRBV7-2,NA,TRBJ1-1,NA,CASSLRSMGTEAFF,TGTGCCAGCAGCTTAAGGTCGATGGGGACTGAAGCTTTCTTT
TRBV28,NA,TRBJ1-2,NA,CASTPGRNYGYTF,TGTGCCAGCACCCCGGGGCGTAATTATGGCTACACCTTC
TRBV18,NA,TRBJ1-6,NA,CASSAAGSYNSPLHF,TGTGCCAGCTCAGCGGCCGGTTCCTATAATTCACCCCTCCACTTT
TRBV11-2,NA,TRBJ2-4,once,CASTDRGDIQYF,TGTGCCAGCACCGATAGGGGGGACATTCAGTACTTC
TRBV6-4,NA,TRBJ1-1,NA,CASRITPEGAFF,TGTGCCAGCAGAATAACCCCGGAGGGAGCTTTCTTT
TRBV5-1,TRBD1,TRBJ2-3,NA,CASSSFGTGVDTQYF,TGCGCCAGCAGCTCGTTCGGGACAGGGGTGGATACGCAGTATTTT
TRBV6-6,TRBD1,TRBJ1-2,NA,CASSYARGDRGPGYTF,TGTGCCAGCAGTTACGCTCGGGGGGACAGGGGGCCCGGCTACACCTTC
TRBV7-6,NA,TRBJ1-3,NA,CASSSLQGGTIYF,TGTGCCAGCAGCTCTTTACAGGGAGGAACCATATATTTT
TRBV10-3,TRBD1,TRBJ1-5,NA,CAITDRVNQPQHF,TGTGCCATCACCGACAGGGTCAATCAGCCCCAGCATTTT
TRBV6-1,TRBD1,TRBJ1-5,NA,CASSQDRGVGSNQPQHF,TGTGCCAGCAGTCAAGACAGGGGAGTAGGGAGCAATCAGCCCCAGCATTTT
TRBV7-3,TRBD1,TRBJ1-5,NA,CASSPPDRGPPNQPQHF,TGTGCCAGCAGCCCCCCGGACAGGGGCCCCCCCAATCAGCCCCAGCATTTT
TRBV7-2,TRBD1,TRBJ2-5,once,CASSWDRSSQETQYF,TGTGCCAGCAGCTGGGACAGGAGTTCCCAAGAGACCCAGTACTTC
TRBV19,NA,TRBJ1-5,NA,CASSIVGAGGNQPQHF,TGTGCCAGTAGTATAGTTGGGGCCGGGGGCAATCAGCCCCAGCATTTT
TRBV30,NA,TRBJ1-2,NA,CAWSGTGTSNYGYTF,TGTGCCTGGAGTGGAACGGGGACTTCTAACTATGGCTACACCTTC
TRBV21-1,NA,TRBJ1-5,few,CASRRDATNQPQHF,TGTGCCAGCAGACGGGACGCGACGAATCAGCCCCAGCATTTT
TRBV21-1,NA,TRBJ1-2,NA,CASSPPWFGYTF,TGTGCCAGCAGCCCACCATGGTTCGGCTACACCTTC
TRBV10-3,TRBD1,TRBJ2-6,NA,CAISAEAGGGGANVLTF,TGTGCCATCAGTGCGGAGGCAGGGGGCGGTGGGGCCAACGTCCTGACTTTC
TRBV7-2,NA,TRBJ2-2,NA,CASSLGSNGPGELFF,TGTGCCAGCAGCTTAGGGAGCAACGGGCCCGGGGAGCTGTTTTTT
TRBV5-1,TRBD2,TRBJ2-3,NA,CASSLGASGGRDTQYF,TGCGCCAGCAGCTTGGGAGCTAGCGGGGGCCGGGATACGCAGTATTTT
TRBV11-3,TRBD2,TRBJ2-5,NA,CASSPLLAGRGETQYF,TGTGCCAGCAGCCCCCTCCTAGCGGGGAGGGGAGAGACCCAGTACTTC
TRBV19,NA,TRBJ1-1,NA,CASTETVNTEAFF,TGTGCCAGTACCGAGACAGTGAACACTGAAGCTTTCTTT
TRBV30,NA,TRBJ2-7,NA,CAWSVSSYEQYF,TGTGCCTGGAGTGTGTCGTCCTACGAGCAGTACTTC